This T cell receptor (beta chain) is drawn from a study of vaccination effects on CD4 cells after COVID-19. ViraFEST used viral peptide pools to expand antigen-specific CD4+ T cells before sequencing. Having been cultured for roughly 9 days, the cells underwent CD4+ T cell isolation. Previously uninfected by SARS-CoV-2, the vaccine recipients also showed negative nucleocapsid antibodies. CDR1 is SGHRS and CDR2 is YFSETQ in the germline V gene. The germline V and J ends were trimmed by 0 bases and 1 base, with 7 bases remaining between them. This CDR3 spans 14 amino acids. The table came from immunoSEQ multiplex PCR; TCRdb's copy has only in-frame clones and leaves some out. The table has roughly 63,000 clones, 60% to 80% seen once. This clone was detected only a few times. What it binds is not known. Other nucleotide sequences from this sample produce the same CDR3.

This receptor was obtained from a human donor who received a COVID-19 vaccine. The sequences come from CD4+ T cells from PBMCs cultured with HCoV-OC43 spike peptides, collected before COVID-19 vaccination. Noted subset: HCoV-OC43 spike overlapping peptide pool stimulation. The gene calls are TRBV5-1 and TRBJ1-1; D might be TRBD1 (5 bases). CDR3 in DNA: TGCGCCAGCAGCTTGGACGGGGGGAACACTGAAGCTTTCTTT. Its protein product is CASSLDGGNTEAFF. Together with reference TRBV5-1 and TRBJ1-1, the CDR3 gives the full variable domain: KAGVTQTPRYLIKTRGQQVTLSCSPISGHRSVSWYQQTPGQGLQFLFEYFSETQRNKGNFPGRFSGRQFSNSRSEMNVSTLELGDSALYLCASSLDGGNTEAFFGQGTRLTVV.